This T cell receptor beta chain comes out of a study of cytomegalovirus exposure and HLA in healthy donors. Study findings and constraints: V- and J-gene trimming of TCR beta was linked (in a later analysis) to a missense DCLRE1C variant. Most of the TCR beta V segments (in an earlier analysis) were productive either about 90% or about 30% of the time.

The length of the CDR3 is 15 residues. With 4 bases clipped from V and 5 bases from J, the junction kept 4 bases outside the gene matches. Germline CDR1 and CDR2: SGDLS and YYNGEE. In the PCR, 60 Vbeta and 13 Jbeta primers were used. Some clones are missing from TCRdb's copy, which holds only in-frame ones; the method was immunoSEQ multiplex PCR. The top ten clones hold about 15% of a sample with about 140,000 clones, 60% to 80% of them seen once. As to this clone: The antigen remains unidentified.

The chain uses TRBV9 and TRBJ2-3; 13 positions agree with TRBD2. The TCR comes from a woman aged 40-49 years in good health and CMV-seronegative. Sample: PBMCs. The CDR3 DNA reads TGTGCCAGCAGCCTACTAGCGGGAGGGCGAGATACGCAGTATTTT. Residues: CASSLLAGGRDTQYF.